This T cell receptor (beta chain) was retrieved from a study of tumor-infiltrating lymphocytes in oesophageal squamous cell carcinoma. The CDR3 is 11 amino acids. Germline V gene sequence: CDR1 MNHEY, CDR2 SVGAGI. Each CDR3 protein is one row after TCRdb ran MiXCR on the PCR reads. Here the sample spans some 12,000 distinct CDR3 sequences, roughly 60% being singletons. The receptor was isolated from a male donor with esophageal squamous cell carcinoma. This rearrangement joins TRBV6-5 to TRBJ1-2; D unresolved. The last part of the DNA fits TRBJ2-7 better; the J call may be wrong. Sequencing used esophageal tumor tissue. This CDR3 is CASNSGYEQYF. CDR3 DNA: TGTGCCAGCAATTCGGGCTACGAGCAGTACTTC.